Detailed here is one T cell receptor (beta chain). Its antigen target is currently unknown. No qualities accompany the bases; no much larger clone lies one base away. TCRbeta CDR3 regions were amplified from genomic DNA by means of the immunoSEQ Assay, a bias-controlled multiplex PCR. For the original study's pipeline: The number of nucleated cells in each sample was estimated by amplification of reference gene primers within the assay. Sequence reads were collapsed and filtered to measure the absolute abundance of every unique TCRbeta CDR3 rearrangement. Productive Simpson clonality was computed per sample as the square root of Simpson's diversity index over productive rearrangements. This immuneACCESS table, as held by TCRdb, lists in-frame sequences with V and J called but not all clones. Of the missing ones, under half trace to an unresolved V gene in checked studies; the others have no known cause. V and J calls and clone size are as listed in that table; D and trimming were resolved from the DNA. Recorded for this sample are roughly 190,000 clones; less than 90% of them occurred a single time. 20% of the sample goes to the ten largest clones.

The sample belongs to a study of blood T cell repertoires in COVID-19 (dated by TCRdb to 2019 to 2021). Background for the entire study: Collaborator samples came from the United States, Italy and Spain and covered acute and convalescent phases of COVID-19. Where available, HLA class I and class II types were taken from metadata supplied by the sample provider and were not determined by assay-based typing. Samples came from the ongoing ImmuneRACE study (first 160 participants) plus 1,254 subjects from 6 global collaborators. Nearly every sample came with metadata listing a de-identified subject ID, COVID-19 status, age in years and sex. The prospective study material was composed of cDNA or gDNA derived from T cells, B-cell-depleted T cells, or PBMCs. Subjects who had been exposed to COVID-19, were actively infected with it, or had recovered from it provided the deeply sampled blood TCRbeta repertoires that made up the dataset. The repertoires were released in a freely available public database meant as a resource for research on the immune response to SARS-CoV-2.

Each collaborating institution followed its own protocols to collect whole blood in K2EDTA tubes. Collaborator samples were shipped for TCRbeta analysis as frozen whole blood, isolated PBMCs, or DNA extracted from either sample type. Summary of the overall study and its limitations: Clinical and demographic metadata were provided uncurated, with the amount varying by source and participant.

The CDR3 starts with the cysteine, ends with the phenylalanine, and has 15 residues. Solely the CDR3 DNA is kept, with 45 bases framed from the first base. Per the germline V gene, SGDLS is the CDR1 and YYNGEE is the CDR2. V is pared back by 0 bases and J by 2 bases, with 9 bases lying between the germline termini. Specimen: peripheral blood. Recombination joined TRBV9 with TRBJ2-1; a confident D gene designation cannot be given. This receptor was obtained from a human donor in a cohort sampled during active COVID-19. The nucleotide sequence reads TGTGCCAGCAGCGTAGACACGATTCCCTACAATGAGCAGTTCTTC. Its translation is CASSVDTIPYNEQFF.